Listed below are T cell receptor beta chains from one sample, sequenced in a study of T cell repertoires in cytomegalovirus infection. TCRdb reanalysed the reads using MiXCR and keeps one entry per CDR3 protein. The repertoire has hundreds of thousands of distinct CDR3 sequences, roughly 22% of them found once; the top ten carry approximately 18%. Sample: CD8+ T cells from PBMCs. The origin of the receptors is a human donor in good health (CMV status not recorded). Some clones in this sample may be carry-over from other donors' samples. Both conserved end residues are part of each CDR3. The order of the fields is D gene, J gene, V gene, clone size, CDR3 protein, CDR3 DNA. A D gene is named only where the DNA matches it firmly. The size entry is marked missing in some rows and otherwise reads once, few, many or a size class.

d_gene: TRBD1; j_gene: TRBJ2-6; v_gene: TRBV10-3; abundance: many; CDR3aa: CAISDVPGQGSGANVLTF; CDR3nt: TGTGCCATCAGTGACGTCCCGGGACAGGGGTCGGGGGCCAACGTCCTGACTTTC
d_gene: TRBD1; j_gene: TRBJ2-3; v_gene: TRBV6-1; abundance: NA; CDR3aa: CASSEEDRGGADTQYF; CDR3nt: TGTGCCAGCAGTGAGGAGGACAGGGGTGGGGCAGATACGCAGTATTTT
d_gene: NA; j_gene: TRBJ2-3; v_gene: TRBV7-4; abundance: NA; CDR3aa: CARSLIFTDTQYF; CDR3nt: TGTGCAAGAAGCTTAATCTTCACAGATACGCAGTATTTT
d_gene: NA; j_gene: TRBJ1-2; v_gene: TRBV15; abundance: once; CDR3aa: CATSRDKAGSYGYTF; CDR3nt: TGTGCCACCAGCAGAGATAAGGCAGGTAGCTATGGCTACACCTTC
d_gene: TRBD1; j_gene: TRBJ2-7; v_gene: TRBV11-2; abundance: few; CDR3aa: CASSRRDRGFHEQYF; CDR3nt: TGTGCCAGCAGCCGGCGAGACAGGGGGTTCCACGAGCAGTACTTC
d_gene: NA; j_gene: TRBJ2-2; v_gene: TRBV9; abundance: few; CDR3aa: CAGKGNTGELFF; CDR3nt: TGTGCCGGGAAGGGGAACACCGGGGAGCTGTTTTTT
d_gene: TRBD1; j_gene: TRBJ1-6; v_gene: TRBV7-9; abundance: few; CDR3aa: CASSAQDRVTSPLHF; CDR3nt: TGTGCCAGCAGCGCACAGGACAGGGTTACTTCACCCCTCCACTTT
d_gene: TRBD2; j_gene: TRBJ2-3; v_gene: TRBV28; abundance: few; CDR3aa: CASSYLQMTSGGAGTQYF; CDR3nt: TGTGCCAGCAGTTACCTTCAAATGACTAGCGGGGGGGCTGGTACGCAGTATTTT
d_gene: TRBD2; j_gene: TRBJ2-3; v_gene: TRBV7-2; abundance: many; CDR3aa: CASSPGLADTQYF; CDR3nt: TGTGCCAGCAGCCCGGGACTAGCCGATACGCAGTATTTT
d_gene: NA; j_gene: TRBJ2-1; v_gene: TRBV29-1; abundance: NA; CDR3aa: CSAGDNEQFF; CDR3nt: TGCAGCGCGGGTGACAATGAGCAGTTCTTC
d_gene: NA; j_gene: TRBJ2-2; v_gene: TRBV7-9; abundance: NA; CDR3aa: CASNAIGRITGELFF; CDR3nt: TGTGCCAGCAACGCGATAGGACGGATCACCGGGGAGCTGTTTTTT
d_gene: TRBD1; j_gene: TRBJ2-1; v_gene: TRBV15; abundance: NA; CDR3aa: CATSRAMTGWDNEQFF; CDR3nt: TGTGCCACCAGCAGAGCGATGACAGGGTGGGATAATGAGCAGTTCTTC
d_gene: NA; j_gene: TRBJ2-7; v_gene: TRBV7-2; abundance: many; CDR3aa: CASSFGGFVDEQYF; CDR3nt: TGTGCCAGCAGCTTTGGAGGGTTTGTCGACGAGCAGTACTTC
d_gene: NA; j_gene: TRBJ1-2; v_gene: TRBV27; abundance: many; CDR3aa: CASRSLDQGFHGYTF; CDR3nt: TGTGCCAGCAGGTCCCTAGACCAAGGGTTTCATGGCTACACCTTC
d_gene: TRBD2; j_gene: TRBJ2-1; v_gene: TRBV7-2; abundance: NA; CDR3aa: CASSSTSGDNEQFF; CDR3nt: TGTGCCAGCAGCTCGACTAGCGGGGACAATGAGCAGTTCTTC
d_gene: NA; j_gene: TRBJ1-1; v_gene: TRBV2; abundance: NA; CDR3aa: CASTVMNTEAFF; CDR3nt: TGTGCCAGCACTGTGATGAACACTGAAGCTTTCTTT
d_gene: NA; j_gene: TRBJ2-1; v_gene: TRBV18; abundance: NA; CDR3aa: CASSLQPFDEQFF; CDR3nt: TGTGCCAGCTCACTACAGCCCTTTGATGAGCAGTTCTTC
d_gene: NA; j_gene: TRBJ2-1; v_gene: TRBV11-2; abundance: many; CDR3aa: CASSPLDDEQFF; CDR3nt: TGTGCCAGCAGCCCTTTGGACGATGAGCAGTTCTTC
d_gene: NA; j_gene: TRBJ2-2; v_gene: TRBV12-3/TRBV12-4; abundance: NA; CDR3aa: CASTPGWTNTGELFF; CDR3nt: TGTGCCAGCACACCGGGGTGGACGAACACCGGGGAGCTGTTTTTT
d_gene: NA; j_gene: TRBJ1-5; v_gene: TRBV14; abundance: few; CDR3aa: CASSQEQGRGNQPQHF; CDR3nt: TGTGCCAGCAGCCAAGAGCAGGGGAGAGGCAATCAGCCCCAGCATTTT
d_gene: NA; j_gene: TRBJ2-4; v_gene: TRBV12-3/TRBV12-4; abundance: few; CDR3aa: CASSSGGSDIQYF; CDR3nt: TGTGCCAGCAGTTCAGGGGGGTCGGACATTCAGTACTTC
d_gene: TRBD1; j_gene: TRBJ2-7; v_gene: TRBV6-1; abundance: few; CDR3aa: CASRPGTGVAYEQYF; CDR3nt: TGTGCCAGCAGACCCGGGACAGGGGTGGCCTACGAGCAGTACTTC
d_gene: TRBD1; j_gene: TRBJ1-2; v_gene: TRBV13; abundance: few; CDR3aa: CASSLSWDRTGRANYGYTF; CDR3nt: TGTGCCAGCAGCCTAAGTTGGGACCGGACAGGTAGAGCTAACTATGGCTACACCTTC
d_gene: TRBD2; j_gene: TRBJ2-1; v_gene: TRBV12-3/TRBV12-4; abundance: few; CDR3aa: CASTSGGVPYNEQFF; CDR3nt: TGTGCCAGCACTAGCGGGGGGGTCCCCTACAATGAGCAGTTCTTC
d_gene: TRBD1; j_gene: TRBJ2-1; v_gene: TRBV7-9; abundance: NA; CDR3aa: CASSLEGQVLDEQFF; CDR3nt: TGTGCCAGCAGCTTAGAAGGACAGGTTTTGGATGAGCAGTTCTTC
d_gene: NA; j_gene: TRBJ2-6; v_gene: TRBV5-1; abundance: few; CDR3aa: CASSYREGGSGANVLTF; CDR3nt: TGCGCCAGCAGCTACCGGGAAGGCGGTTCTGGGGCCAACGTCCTGACTTTC
d_gene: TRBD1; j_gene: TRBJ1-2; v_gene: TRBV29-1; abundance: few; CDR3aa: CSVVGQDYGYTF; CDR3nt: TGCAGCGTGGTAGGACAGGACTATGGCTACACCTTC
d_gene: TRBD2; j_gene: TRBJ2-3; v_gene: TRBV7-9; abundance: few; CDR3aa: CASSREGSADTQYF; CDR3nt: TGTGCCAGCAGCCGGGAGGGAAGTGCAGATACGCAGTATTTT
d_gene: TRBD2; j_gene: TRBJ2-1; v_gene: TRBV7-7; abundance: NA; CDR3aa: CASSRGDSDNEQFF; CDR3nt: TGTGCCAGCAGCCGGGGGGACTCTGACAATGAGCAGTTCTTC
d_gene: NA; j_gene: TRBJ2-7; v_gene: TRBV20-1; abundance: few; CDR3aa: CSASPGVGGRSSYEQYF; CDR3nt: TGCAGTGCTAGTCCTGGGGTCGGGGGCAGGAGCTCCTACGAGCAGTACTTC
d_gene: TRBD1; j_gene: TRBJ1-6; v_gene: TRBV7-4; abundance: many; CDR3aa: CASSHTGTGESSPLHF; CDR3nt: TGTGCCAGCAGCCATACCGGGACAGGGGAAAGTTCACCCCTCCACTTT
d_gene: NA; j_gene: TRBJ2-3; v_gene: TRBV24-1; abundance: many; CDR3aa: CATQSTLGTDTQYF; CDR3nt: TGTGCCACCCAATCTACATTGGGCACAGATACGCAGTATTTT